This T cell receptor (beta chain) comes out of a study of patients and donors after allogeneic stem cell transplantation. TCRdb reanalysed the RT-PCR reads using MiXCR and keeps one entry per CDR3 protein. The table includes roughly 940,000 distinct CDR3 sequences, under 20% detected once. Per germline, CDR1 SGHAT and CDR2 FQDESV (reference sequence). CDR3 length: 18 residues. V shed 5 bases, J shed 1 base, and the junction held 12 bases outside the gene matches. The count of this clonotype is one. The source material was blood, either unsorted or a sorted T cell fraction (not recorded which). The chain joins TRBV11-1 to TRBJ2-3, with 10 bases identical to TRBD2. This TCR was recovered from a human donor who was either an allogeneic HSCT recipient or a stem cell or donor lymphocyte infusion donor (not recorded which). It is not recorded whose cells these are; they may come from a transplant donor. The CDR3 is CASSARGSTSGGTDTQYF. CDR3 nucleotide sequence: TGTGCCAGCAGCGCCCGAGGGTCTACTAGCGGGGGCACAGATACGCAGTATTTT. Complete variable domain (other parts from reference TRBV11-1 and TRBJ2-3): EAEVAQSPRYKITEKSQAVAFWCDPISGHATLYWYRQILGQGPELLVQFQDESVVDDSQLPKDRFSAERLKGVDSTLKIQPAELGDSAMYLCASSARGSTSGGTDTQYFGPGTRLTVL.